This section outlines one T cell receptor (beta chain) sequence together with its context. This clonotype was seen ten or more times. What antigen it recognizes has not been identified. No much larger clonotype is one base removed from it; base qualities were not supplied. The CDR3, cysteine through phenylalanine, is 18 amino acids long. Only the CDR3 DNA is retained, 54 bases long and in frame from the first base. Clipping removes 0 bases from V and 1 base from J, with 15 as the unmatched junction base count. Based on the germline V gene (reference sequence), the CDR1 and CDR2 sequences are DFQATT and SNEGSKA. The sample originates from a study of regulatory T cells in long-lasting Graves disease (dated by TCRdb to about 2021). Study-wide context: Newly diagnosed Graves' disease patients had taken antithyroid drugs for less than 3 months. A total of roughly 35 samples underwent TCR sequencing: around 13 from persistent and roughly 20 from newly diagnosed Graves' disease patients. Persistent Graves' disease patients were compared with newly diagnosed Graves' disease patients by peripheral blood TCR sequencing and RNA sequencing. The study took place in China and was registered as a clinical trial.

The library was prepared using multiplex PCR. The sequencing machine was an Illumina HiSeq 4000. To build TCR beta libraries, CDR3 regions were amplified by Arm-PCR using iRepertoire HTBI primers. Before sequencing, the PCR products went through gel purification. Regarding the original processing steps: Gene usage analysis of CDR3 amino acid clonotypes used the approximately 62 TRBV and approximately 13 TRBJ segments found across samples. COPE and FqMerger were used to merge the filtered high-quality paired reads into contigs. BLAST was used to align contigs to IMGT TRBV, TRBD and TRBJ reference genes, with CDR3 defined following IMGT. Any clonotype with a frequency above 0.1% was counted as a highly expanded clone. Shannon entropy served as the measure of repertoire diversity, while the Gini coefficient captured V-J evenness. Clonotypes shared by more than one individual were considered public. TCRdb ran its own pipeline on the public reads, namely fastp trimming at Q25 and MiXCR clone calling, and kept in-frame beta chains. Under each unique CDR3 protein, matching rows form one entry showing the most common genes and DNA. Here the V and J calls rest on TCRdb's processing, not on the authors' analysis. The sample table records hundreds of thousands of distinct CDR3 sequences; approximately 16% of these occur just once. Approximately 8% of the sample goes to the ten largest clones.

Overall study results and their limits: Because the primary lesion, thyroid tissue, could not be accessed, the study looked at peripheral blood alone. Persistent patients shared more public clonotypes among themselves (around 2,500) than newly diagnosed patients did (over 950). Sequencing and analysis were restricted to the TCR beta chain. Lower TCR Shannon entropy and fewer highly expanded clones were observed in persistent Graves' disease patients than in newly diagnosed patients, which suggested clonal expansion. Persistent disease showed preferential use of TRBV28, TRBJ1-2 and TRBJ2-5, whereas newly diagnosed disease favored TRBV20-1 and TRBJ2-1. As a limitation, the authors acknowledged that the small sample size may reduce accuracy.

The sample's time point label, in plain terms: newly diagnosed GD, antithyroid drugs for less than 3 months. RNA was extracted from PBMCs in TRIzol for both TCR sequencing and RNA sequencing. The diagnosis of Graves' disease was made according to American Thyroid Association guidelines. Patients for the study were recruited at an endocrinology department in Xi'an, China. From each patient, 7.5 to 10 milliliters of peripheral blood was collected into an EDTA anticoagulant tube. Ficoll Paque Plus density gradient separation was used to isolate PBMCs, and no further T cell sorting was performed. An Agilent 2100 Bioanalyzer and agarose gel were used to check RNA quality, while a NanoDrop 2000 measured RNA concentration. Another study also made use of these data, one on T cells in Graves' hyperthyroidism and ophthalmopathy. The second paper states: Stable Graves' hyperthyroidism was defined as no progression to ophthalmopathy during 18 months of follow-up. Hyperthyroidism patients were newly diagnosed, with disease duration under 2 months, and aged 18 to 65 years. The study excluded patients with uncontrolled infections, other autoimmune diseases, pregnancy or lactation. Diagnoses relied on clinical symptoms, serum thyroxine and TRAb, thyroid ultrasound and orbital computed tomography. The TCR CDR3 was subjected to a first round of RT-PCR using the HTBI primer set and the Qiagen OneStep RT-PCR kit. Most expanded thyroid clonotypes (frequency above 0.001) were also found in blood, which suggests that blood repertoires may mirror thyroid immune responses. Ophthalmopathy was separated from stable hyperthyroidism by a 13 V-J signature model, with 87.88% sensitivity and about 84% specificity obtained in cross-validation and 80%/75% obtained in testing. In validation, the model predicted progression to ophthalmopathy with around 71% sensitivity and roughly 72% specificity, a median of around six months before onset. To identify distinguishing TCR V-J signatures, a discovery cohort of around 100 patients was used, comprising some 43 with Graves' ophthalmopathy and 57 with stable Graves' hyperthyroidism. Prospective prediction of ophthalmopathy was tested in an independent validation cohort of some 19 hyperthyroidism patients and some 17 patients who later progressed to ophthalmopathy. The approximately 100 discovery patients were randomly split 7:3 into training and test sets. In addition, the study compared T-cell repertoires in thyroid tissue and in blood from 6 or 7 Graves' hyperthyroidism patients. After blood sampling, hyperthyroidism patients were treated with methimazole at a starting dose of 30 mg daily, and ophthalmopathy patients were treated with high-dose intravenous methylprednisolone. The libraries were constructed in a second round of multiplex PCR and then size-selected and purified. Paired-end sequencing of the libraries was performed with 100 bp reads on an Illumina HiSeq2000. Raw data were processed with SOAPnuke, discarding reads with adapters, uncalled bases, mean Phred below 15, or no exact constant-primer or identifier match. High-quality paired reads were merged with COPE v1.2.5, and unique nucleotide sequences were defined as clonotypes. MiTCR v1.1 was used to align the clonotypes against IMGT TRBV, TRBD and TRBJ reference segments. The analysis included only V-J combinations with a frequency above 0.0001, which together covered 99% to 99.2% of the repertoires. The TCS score was defined as F50 (clonal expansion) divided by E x V (chaos), with BLOSUM62-based TCRdist calculated between CDR3 peptides within each V-J. Welch's t-statistics and random forest reduced roughly 530 V-J features to 10 to 15, which were used in a naive Bayes classifier (R e1071). Sample size was not statistically predetermined, and blinding of investigators to group allocation was not performed. The paper describes TCR Vbeta CDR3 sequencing of about 140 peripheral blood samples, made up of 43 ophthalmopathy patients, 70 to 75 hyperthyroidism patients and 17 progressor patients.

The sequence was collected from a middle-aged woman with Graves disease. Donor details come from another sample of the same person, matched by shared clones. In this chain, TRBV20-1 is recombined with TRBJ2-7; 7 bases in between match TRBD2. Sequencing was performed on peripheral blood mononuclear cells (PBMCs), taken at new diagnosis, from a patient treated with antithyroid drugs. CDR3 loop: CSARDRKRGGHRSYEQYF. The DNA reads as follows: TGCAGTGCTAGAGATCGGAAACGGGGAGGGCACCGTTCCTACGAGCAGTACTTC.